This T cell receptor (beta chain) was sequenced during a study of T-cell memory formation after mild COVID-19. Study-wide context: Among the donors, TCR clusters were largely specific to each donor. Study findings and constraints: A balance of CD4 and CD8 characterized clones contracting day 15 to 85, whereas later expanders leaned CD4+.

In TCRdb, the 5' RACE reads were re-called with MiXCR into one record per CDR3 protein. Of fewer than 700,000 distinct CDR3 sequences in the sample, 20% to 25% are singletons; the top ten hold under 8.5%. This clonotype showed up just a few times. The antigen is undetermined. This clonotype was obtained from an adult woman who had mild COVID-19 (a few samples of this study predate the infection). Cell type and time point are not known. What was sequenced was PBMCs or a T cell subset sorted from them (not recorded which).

Here the CDR3 reads CASSFEGGAGELFF. As DNA, the CDR3 is TGTGCCAGCAGTTTCGAAGGTGGGGCCGGGGAGCTGTTTTTT. The rearrangement links TRBV12-3 or TRBV12-4 to TRBJ2-2; D not resolved. V was clipped by 3 bases and J by 6 bases, with 11 bases between them. CDR3 length equals 14 residues.